This is a list of T cell receptor beta chains from one sample in a study of beta chain features in type 1 diabetes. Clones were read by immunoSEQ multiplex PCR, and TCRdb kept only the in-frame ones, dropping some. In the table there are some 400,000 clones, about 15% of which are singletons. Sequenced sample: naive CD4+ T cells from blood. These receptors originate from a woman aged 18-30 years in good health. CDR3s include the opening cysteine and the closing phenylalanine or tryptophan. D genes are given only for firm matches. Clone size, where shown, is once, few, many, or a class for clones that have expanded.

>TRBJ2-7|TRBV6-5|15|TRBD1|few
CASSLGGTGKYEQYF
TGTGCCAGCAGTTTAGGAGGGACAGGAAAATACGAGCAGTACTTC
>TRBJ1-4|TRBV29-1|13|NA|few
CSALGHPNEKLFF
TGCAGCGCCTTGGGACACCCTAATGAAAAACTGTTTTTT
>TRBJ2-6|TRBV19|17|NA|NA
CASSMGRGTSGANVLTF
TGTGCCAGTAGTATGGGCAGGGGAACCTCTGGGGCCAACGTCCTGACTTTC
>TRBJ2-5|TRBV19|16|TRBD2|NA
CASSMTPGLAGETQYF
TGTGCCAGTAGTATGACCCCGGGACTAGCGGGAGAGACCCAGTACTTC
>TRBJ1-1|TRBV27|15|NA|few
CASRPVGTSNTEAFF
TGTGCCAGCAGGCCAGTCGGGACATCGAACACTGAAGCTTTCTTT
>TRBJ2-1|TRBV19|12|TRBD2|few
CASSSGRNEQFF
TGTGCCAGTAGTAGCGGGAGGAATGAGCAGTTCTTC
>TRBJ2-7|TRBV7-2|13|TRBD1|NA
CASSDRTGYEQYF
TGTGCCAGCAGCGACCGGACAGGCTACGAGCAGTACTTC
>TRBJ1-2|TRBV30|15|TRBD1|NA
CAGGWGRGRGSGYTF
TGTGCCGGGGGATGGGGCAGGGGGCGCGGTTCTGGCTACACCTTC
>TRBJ2-5|TRBV30|16|TRBD2|NA
CAWSVGKLAGKETQYF
TGTGCCTGGAGTGTAGGGAAACTAGCGGGGAAAGAGACCCAGTACTTC
>TRBJ2-7|TRBV5-1|15|TRBD2|NA
CASSRGGTASYEQYF
TGCGCCAGCAGCCGCGGGGGGACGGCCTCCTACGAGCAGTACTTC
>TRBJ2-7|TRBV5-1|15|TRBD1|few
CASSPGQASSYEQYF
TGCGCCAGCAGCCCCGGACAGGCTAGCTCCTACGAGCAGTACTTC
>TRBJ2-3|TRBV30|15|TRBD2|few
CAWRSAGASTDTQYF
TGTGCCTGGAGGTCAGCGGGAGCTAGCACAGATACGCAGTATTTT
>TRBJ2-2|TRBV29-1|14|TRBD1|NA
CSGSQGAHTGELFF
TGCAGCGGATCACAGGGGGCGCACACCGGGGAGCTGTTTTTT
>TRBJ2-3|TRBV9|12|NA|NA
CASSQSTDTQYF
TGTGCCAGCAGCCAGAGCACAGATACGCAGTATTTT
>TRBJ2-7|TRBV30|14|TRBD1|few
CAWTQTGSSYEQYF
TGTGCCTGGACCCAGACAGGGAGCTCCTACGAGCAGTACTTC
>TRBJ1-1|TRBV7-8|16|TRBD1|few
CASSLANKGQGYQAFF
TGTGCCAGCAGCTTAGCGAATAAAGGACAGGGTTATCAAGCTTTCTTT